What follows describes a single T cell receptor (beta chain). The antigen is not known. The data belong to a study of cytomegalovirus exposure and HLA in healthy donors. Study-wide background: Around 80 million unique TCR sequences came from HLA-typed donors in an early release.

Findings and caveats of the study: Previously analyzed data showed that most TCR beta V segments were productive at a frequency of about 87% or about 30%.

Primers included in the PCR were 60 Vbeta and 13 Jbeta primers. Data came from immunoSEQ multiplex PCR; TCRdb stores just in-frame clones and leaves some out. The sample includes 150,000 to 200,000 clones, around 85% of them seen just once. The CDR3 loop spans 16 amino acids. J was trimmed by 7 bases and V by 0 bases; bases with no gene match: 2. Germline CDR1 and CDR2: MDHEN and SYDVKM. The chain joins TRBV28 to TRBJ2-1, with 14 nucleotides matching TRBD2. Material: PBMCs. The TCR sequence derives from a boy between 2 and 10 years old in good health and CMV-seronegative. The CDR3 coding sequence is TGTGCCAGCAGTTTATGGGGACTAGCGGGAGAAAATGAGCAGTTCTTC. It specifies CASSLWGLAGENEQFF. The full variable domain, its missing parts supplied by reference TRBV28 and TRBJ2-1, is DVKVTQSSRYLVKRTGEKVFLECVQDMDHENMFWYRQDPGLGLRLIYFSYDVKMKEKGDIPEGYSVSREKKERFSLILESASTNQTSMYLCASSLWGLAGENEQFFGPGTRLTVL.